The TCR beta chain under discussion was sequenced for a study of early T cells in non-severe SARS-CoV-2 infection. Study information: Chains stayed unpaired after sequencing of bulk RNA from unsorted whole blood. Study-wide findings and caveats: Anti-spike CD8 responses were favored by VDJdb matching, which missed private and CD4 specificities.

The CDR3 is 16 amino acids. The germline CDR1 and CDR2 sequences are MGHDK and SYGVNS. Trimming at V came to 4 bases and at J to 5 bases, leaving 10 bases not matched to a gene. Each single cDNA molecule received a unique molecular identifier. TCRdb reprocessed the 5' RACE reads with MiXCR, giving one entry per CDR3 protein. In the table there are tens of thousands of distinct CDR3 sequences, around 10% of which are singletons. Comment on this clonotype: Its specificity is not known.

The sequence was collected from an adult who was a healthcare worker with PCR-confirmed SARS-CoV-2 infection or an uninfected control (not recorded which). Sequencing used whole blood, obtained at baseline. V is TRBV25-1 and J is TRBJ2-2; 7 bases align to TRBD1. The DNA for the CDR3 is TGTGCCAGCAGTGCCTTGGGAAGGGGGCCGACCGGGGAGCTGTTTTTT. Its translation: CASSALGRGPTGELFF.